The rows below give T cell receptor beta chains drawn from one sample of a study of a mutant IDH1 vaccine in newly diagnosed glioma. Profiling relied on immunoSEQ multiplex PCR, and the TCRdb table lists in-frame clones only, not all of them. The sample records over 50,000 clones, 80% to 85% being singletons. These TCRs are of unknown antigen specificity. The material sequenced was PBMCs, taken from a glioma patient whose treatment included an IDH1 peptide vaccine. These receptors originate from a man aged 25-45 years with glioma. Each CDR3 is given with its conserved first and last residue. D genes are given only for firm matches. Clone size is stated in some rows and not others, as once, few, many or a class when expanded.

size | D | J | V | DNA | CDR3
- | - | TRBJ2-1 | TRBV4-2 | TGTGCCAGCAGCCAAGGGTTCGGACACCAGAATGAGCAGTTCTTC | CASSQGFGHQNEQFF
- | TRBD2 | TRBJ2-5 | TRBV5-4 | TGTGCCAGCAGCGTACCTAGCGGGGGTGAGACCCAGTACTTC | CASSVPSGGETQYF
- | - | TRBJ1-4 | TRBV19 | TGTGCCAGTACCGCCTGGGGGGAAAAACTGTTTTTT | CASTAWGEKLFF
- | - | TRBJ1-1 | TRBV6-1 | TGTGCCATAAGTCGGGAGGGGATGAACACTGAAGCTTTCTTT | CAISREGMNTEAFF
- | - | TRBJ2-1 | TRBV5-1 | TGCGCCAGCAGGGAGGGCGACCATGAGCAGTTCTTC | CASREGDHEQFF
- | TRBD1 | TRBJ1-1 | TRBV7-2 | TGTGCCAGCAGCCAAGCAGGGGGGGGCACTGAAGCTTTCTTT | CASSQAGGGTEAFF
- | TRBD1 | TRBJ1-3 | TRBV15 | TGTGCCACCAGCAGGGGACAGGGGAGGTCTGGAAACACCATATATTTT | CATSRGQGRSGNTIYF
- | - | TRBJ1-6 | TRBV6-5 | TGTGCCAGCAGTTACTCGAGAAAGGATCGTTCACCCCTCCACTTT | CASSYSRKDRSPLHF
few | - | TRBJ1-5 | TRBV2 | TGTGCCAGCAGTTCCGGGACATCTAGCAATCAGCCCCAGCATTTT | CASSSGTSSNQPQHF
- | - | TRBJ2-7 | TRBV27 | TGTGCCAGCAGCCCCGACAGCACCTACGAGCAGTACTTC | CASSPDSTYEQYF
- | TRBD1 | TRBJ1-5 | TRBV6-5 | TGTGCCAGCAGTTTCAGACAGGGGCATCAGCCCCAGCATTTT | CASSFRQGHQPQHF
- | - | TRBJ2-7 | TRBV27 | TGTGCCAGCAGTTTTAGACAGTCCTACGAGCAGTACTTC | CASSFRQSYEQYF
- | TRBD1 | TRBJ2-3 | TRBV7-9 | TGTGCCAGCAGCTTAGGGGGACAGGGCACAGATACGCAGTATTTT | CASSLGGQGTDTQYF
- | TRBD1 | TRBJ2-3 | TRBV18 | TGTGCCAGCTCACCACGGGGGACAGCTAAGACTAGCACAGATACGCAGTATTTT | CASSPRGTAKTSTDTQYF
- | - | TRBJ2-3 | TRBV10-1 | TGCGCCAGCAGTCCCCGGACTAGCACAGATACGCAGTATTTT | CASSPRTSTDTQYF
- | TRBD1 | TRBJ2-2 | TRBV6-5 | TGTGCCAGCAGGTTCGACAGGGTGAACACCGGGGAGCTGTTTTTT | CASRFDRVNTGELFF
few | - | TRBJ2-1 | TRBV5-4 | TGTGCCAGCAGCTTGTTGCTAGCAGGCGATGAGCAGTTCTTC | CASSLLLAGDEQFF
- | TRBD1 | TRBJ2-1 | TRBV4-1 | TGCGCCAGCAGCCTAATCGCGGCAGGGGGGCAGTTCTTC | CASSLIAAGGQFF
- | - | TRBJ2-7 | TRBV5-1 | TGCGCCAGCAGCGGGGGGTCGATCTCCTACGAGCAGTACTTC | CASSGGSISYEQYF
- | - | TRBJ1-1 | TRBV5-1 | TGCGCCAGCAGCTTGATCCAGGGACTAGGGGGGACTGAAGCTTTCTTT | CASSLIQGLGGTEAFF
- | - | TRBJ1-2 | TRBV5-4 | TGTGCCAGCACCGTCGGGTTGGGGGAACACTATGGCTACACCTTC | CASTVGLGEHYGYTF
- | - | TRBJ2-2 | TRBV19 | TGTGCCAGTAGCCCAAGGGGTTACAATACCGGGGAGCTGTTTTTT | CASSPRGYNTGELFF
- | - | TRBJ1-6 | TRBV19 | TGTGCCAGTAGTCCTCAGGGCGCAGGGGAAATAACCCTCCACTTT | CASSPQGAGEITLHF
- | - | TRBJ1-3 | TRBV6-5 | TGTGCCAGCACTAACGAGACGGGGAACACCATATATTTT | CASTNETGNTIYF
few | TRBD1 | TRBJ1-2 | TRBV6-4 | TGTGCCAGCAGTGACTCAATGACAGGGCGCTATGGCTACACCTTC | CASSDSMTGRYGYTF
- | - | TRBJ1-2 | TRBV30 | TGTGCCTGGATGGAAGCTAACTATGGCTACACCTTC | CAWMEANYGYTF
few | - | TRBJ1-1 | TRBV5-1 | TGCGCCAGCAGATCTCAGGGAGGGACGAACACTGAAGCTTTCTTT | CASRSQGGTNTEAFF
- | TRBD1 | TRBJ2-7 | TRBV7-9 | TGTGCCAGCGAGGGGGACAGACCGCCCTACGAGCAGTACTTC | CASEGDRPPYEQYF
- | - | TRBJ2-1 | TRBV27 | TGTGCCAGCAGTTTAGCCCTAGGGACCCCCTACAATGAGCAGTTCTTC | CASSLALGTPYNEQFF
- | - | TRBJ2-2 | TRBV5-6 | TGTGCCAGCAGCTTGGTAGACGGGGTAGAGCTGTTTTTT | CASSLVDGVELFF
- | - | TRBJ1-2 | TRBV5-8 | TGTGCCAGCAGCCAAAGGGAGAGGGGATTTAGCTATGGCTACACCTTC | CASSQRERGFSYGYTF
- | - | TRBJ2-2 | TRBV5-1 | TGCGCCAGCAGCGGGATCACGGGAACGGGGGAGCTGTTTTTT | CASSGITGTGELFF
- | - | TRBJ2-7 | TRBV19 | TGTGCCAGTAGGATAAGGGACCGGCAGTACTTC | CASRIRDRQYF
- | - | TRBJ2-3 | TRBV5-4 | TGTGCCAGCAGCTTGGTCACAGATACGCAGTATTTT | CASSLVTDTQYF
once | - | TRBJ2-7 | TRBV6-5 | TGTGCCAGCAGTTCCCCCGGCCTAACTACCTACGAGCAGTACTTC | CASSSPGLTTYEQYF
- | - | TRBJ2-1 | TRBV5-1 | TGCGCCAGCAGCTACCCGGGCTACAATGAGCAGTTCTTC | CASSYPGYNEQFF
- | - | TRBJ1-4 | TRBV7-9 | TGTGCATGGTCAGAGAATGAAAAACTGTTTTTT | CAWSENEKLFF